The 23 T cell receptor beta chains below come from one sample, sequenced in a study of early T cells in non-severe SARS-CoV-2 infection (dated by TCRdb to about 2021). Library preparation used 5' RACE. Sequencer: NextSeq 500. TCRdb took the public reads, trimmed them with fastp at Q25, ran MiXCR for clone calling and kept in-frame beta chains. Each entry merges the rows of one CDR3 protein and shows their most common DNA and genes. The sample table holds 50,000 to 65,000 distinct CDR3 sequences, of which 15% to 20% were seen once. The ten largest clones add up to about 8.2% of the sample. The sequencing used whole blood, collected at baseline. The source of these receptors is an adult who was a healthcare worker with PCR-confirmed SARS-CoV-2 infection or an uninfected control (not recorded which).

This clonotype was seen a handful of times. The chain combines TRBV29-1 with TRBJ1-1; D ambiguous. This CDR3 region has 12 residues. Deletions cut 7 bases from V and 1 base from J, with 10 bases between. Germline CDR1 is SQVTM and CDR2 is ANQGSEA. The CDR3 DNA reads TGCAGCGGACCTCCCACGAACACTGAAGCTTTCTTT. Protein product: CSGPPTNTEAFF.

The CDR3 DNA reads TGCGCCAGCAGCCTGACATTGGAGGGCACAGATACGCAGTATTTT. Protein: CASSLTLEGTDTQYF. The V gene is TRBV4-1, the J gene TRBJ2-3; perhaps TRBD2 as D (5 bases). There are 15 residues in the CDR3. Germline V gives CDR1 MGHRA, CDR2 YSYEKL. V shed 4 bases and J shed 1 base, with 12 bases lying between them.

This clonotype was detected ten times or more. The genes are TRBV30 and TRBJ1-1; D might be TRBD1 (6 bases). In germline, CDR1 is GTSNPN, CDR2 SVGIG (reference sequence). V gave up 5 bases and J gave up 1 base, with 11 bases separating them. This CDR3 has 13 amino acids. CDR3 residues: CAWSGQRNTEAFF. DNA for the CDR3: TGTGCCTGGTCAGGACAGAGGAACACTGAAGCTTTCTTT.

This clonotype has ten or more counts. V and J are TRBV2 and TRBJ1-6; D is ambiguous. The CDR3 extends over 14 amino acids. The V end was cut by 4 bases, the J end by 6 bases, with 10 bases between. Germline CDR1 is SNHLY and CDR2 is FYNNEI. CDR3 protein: CASSADGGNSPLHF. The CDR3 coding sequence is TGTGCCAGCAGTGCGGACGGCGGTAATTCACCCCTCCACTTT. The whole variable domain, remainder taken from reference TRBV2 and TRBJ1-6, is EPEVTQTPSHQVTQMGQEVILRCVPISNHLYFYWYRQILGQKVEFLVSFYNNEISEKSEIFDDQFSVERPDGSNFTLKIRSTKLEDSAMYFCASSADGGNSPLHFGNGTRLTVT.

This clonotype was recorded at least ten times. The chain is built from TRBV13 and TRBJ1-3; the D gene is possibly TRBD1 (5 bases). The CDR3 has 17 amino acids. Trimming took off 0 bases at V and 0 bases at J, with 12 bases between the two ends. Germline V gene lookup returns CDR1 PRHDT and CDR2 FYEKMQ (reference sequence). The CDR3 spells CASSLGRGGHSGNTIYF. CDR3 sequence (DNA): TGTGCCAGCAGCTTAGGCCGGGGCGGGCACTCTGGAAACACCATATATTTT. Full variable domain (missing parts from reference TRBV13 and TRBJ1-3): AAGVIQSPRHLIKEKRETATLKCYPIPRHDTVYWYQQGPGQDPQFLISFYEKMQSDKGSIPDRFSAQQFSDYHSELNMSSLELGDSALYFCASSLGRGGHSGNTIYFGEGSWLTVV.

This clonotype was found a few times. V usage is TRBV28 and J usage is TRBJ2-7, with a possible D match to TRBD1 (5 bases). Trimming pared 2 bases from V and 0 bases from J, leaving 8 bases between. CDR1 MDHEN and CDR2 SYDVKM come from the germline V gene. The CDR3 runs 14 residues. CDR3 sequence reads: CASSLGAASYEQYF. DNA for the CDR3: TGTGCCAGCAGTTTAGGGGCAGCCTCCTACGAGCAGTACTTC.

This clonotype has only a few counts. CDR3 amino acids: CASSQTSPAGELFF. DNA for the CDR3: TGTGCCAGCAGCCAGACTAGTCCGGCCGGGGAGCTGTTTTTT. The J gene is TRBJ2-2, the V gene TRBV11-2; possibly TRBD2 for D (6 bases). This CDR3 is 14 amino acids long. The V end lost 5 bases, the J end lost 6 bases, and 13 bases lay between the germline ends. Looked up from germline, CDR1 is SGHAT and CDR2 is FQNNGV.

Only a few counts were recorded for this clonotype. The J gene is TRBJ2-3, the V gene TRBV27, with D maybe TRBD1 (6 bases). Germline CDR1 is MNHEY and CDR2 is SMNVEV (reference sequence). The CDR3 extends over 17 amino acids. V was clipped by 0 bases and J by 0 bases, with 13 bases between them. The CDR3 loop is CASSLSNTGISTDTQYF. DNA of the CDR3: TGTGCCAGCAGTTTATCGAATACAGGGATAAGCACAGATACGCAGTATTTT.

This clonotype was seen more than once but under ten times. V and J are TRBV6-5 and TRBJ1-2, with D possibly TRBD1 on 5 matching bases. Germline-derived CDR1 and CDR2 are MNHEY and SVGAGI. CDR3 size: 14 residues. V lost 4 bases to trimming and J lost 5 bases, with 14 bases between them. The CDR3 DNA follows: TGTGCCAGCAGTTCCACGACAGAAACTTATGGCTACACCTTC. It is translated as CASSSTTETYGYTF.

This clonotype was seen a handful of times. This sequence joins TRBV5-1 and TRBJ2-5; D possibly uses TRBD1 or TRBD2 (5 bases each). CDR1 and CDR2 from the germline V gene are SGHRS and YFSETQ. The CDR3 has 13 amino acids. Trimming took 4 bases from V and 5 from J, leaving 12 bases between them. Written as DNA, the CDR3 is TGCGCCAGCAGCACCTTAGAGGGGGAGACCCAGTACTTC. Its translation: CASSTLEGETQYF.

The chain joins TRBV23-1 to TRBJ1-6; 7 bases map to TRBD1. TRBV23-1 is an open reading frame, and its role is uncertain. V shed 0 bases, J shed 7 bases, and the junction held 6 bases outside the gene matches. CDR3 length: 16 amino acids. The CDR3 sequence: CASSQSLGQSNSPLHF. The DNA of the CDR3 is TGCGCCAGCAGTCAATCGTTGGGACAGTCGAATTCACCCCTCCACTTT.

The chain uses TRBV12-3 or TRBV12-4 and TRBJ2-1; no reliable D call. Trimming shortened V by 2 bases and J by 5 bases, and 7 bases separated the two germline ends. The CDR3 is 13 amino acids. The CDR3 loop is CASSLFRDNEQFF. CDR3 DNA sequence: TGTGCCAGCAGTTTATTCCGAGACAATGAGCAGTTCTTC.

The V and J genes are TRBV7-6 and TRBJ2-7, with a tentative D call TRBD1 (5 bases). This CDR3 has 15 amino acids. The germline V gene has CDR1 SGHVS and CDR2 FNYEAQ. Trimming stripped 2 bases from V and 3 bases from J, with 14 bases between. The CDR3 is CASSLQGSLLYEQYF. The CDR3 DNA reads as TGTGCCAGCAGCTTACAGGGCTCACTCCTCTACGAGCAGTACTTC.

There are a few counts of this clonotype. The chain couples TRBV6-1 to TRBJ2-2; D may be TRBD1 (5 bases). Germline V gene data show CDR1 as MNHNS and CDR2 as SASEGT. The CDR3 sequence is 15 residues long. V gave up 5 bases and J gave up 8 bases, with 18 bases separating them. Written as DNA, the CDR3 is TGTGCCAGCAGTCAAGGGGCGCAGGTTGTAGGGGAGCTGTTTTTT. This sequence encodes CASSQGAQVVGELFF.

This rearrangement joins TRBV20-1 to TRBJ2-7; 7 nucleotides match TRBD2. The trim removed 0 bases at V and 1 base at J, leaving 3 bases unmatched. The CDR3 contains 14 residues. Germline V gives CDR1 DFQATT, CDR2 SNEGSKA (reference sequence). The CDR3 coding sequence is TGCAGTGCTAGAGATACGGGAGGATCCTACGAGCAGTACTTC. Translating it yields CSARDTGGSYEQYF.

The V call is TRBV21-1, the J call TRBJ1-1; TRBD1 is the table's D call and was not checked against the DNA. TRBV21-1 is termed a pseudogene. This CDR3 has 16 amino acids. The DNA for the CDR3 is TGTGCCAGCAGCAAAGGCCCCGGACAGAAGAACACTGAAGCTTTCTTT. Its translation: CASSKGPGQKNTEAFF.

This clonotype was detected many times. CDR3 bases: TGTGCCAGCAGCCCATTAACGGGACAGGGAATGATTGGGCAGTACTTC. Amino acids: CASSPLTGQGMIGQYF. The rearrangement links TRBV5-6 to TRBJ2-7; TRBD1 agrees at 9 bases. The germline gives CDR1 SGHDT, CDR2 YYEEEE. This CDR3 has 16 residues. Trimming at V came to 4 bases and at J to 9 bases, leaving 17 bases not matched to a gene.

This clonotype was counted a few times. CDR3 DNA: TGCAGTGCTAGACAGAGCTCCTACGAGCAGTACTTC. Residues: CSARQSSYEQYF. This chain connects TRBV20-1 to TRBJ2-7; D remains ambiguous. The V end lost 2 bases, the J end lost 0 bases, and 5 bases lay between the germline ends. The CDR3 spans 12 residues. Germline assignment: CDR1 DFQATT and CDR2 SNEGSKA (reference sequence).

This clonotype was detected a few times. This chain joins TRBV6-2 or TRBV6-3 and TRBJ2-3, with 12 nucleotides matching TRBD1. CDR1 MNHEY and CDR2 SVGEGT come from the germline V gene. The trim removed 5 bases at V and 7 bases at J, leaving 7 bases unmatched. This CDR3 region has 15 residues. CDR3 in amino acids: CASSPGQGATNTQYF. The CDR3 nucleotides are TGTGCCAGCAGTCCGGGACAGGGGGCGACGAATACGCAGTATTTT.

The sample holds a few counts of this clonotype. The CDR3 loop is CASSPGGGLGEQYF. Here the CDR3 DNA reads TGTGCCAGCAGCCCCGGAGGGGGGCTCGGGGAGCAGTACTTC. This chain connects TRBV11-2 to TRBJ2-7; D could derive from TRBD1 or TRBD2 (6 bases each). CDR1 SGHAT and CDR2 FQNNGV come from the germline V gene. The CDR3 runs to 14 residues. With 5 bases removed from V and 7 bases from J, the gap between germline ends came to 18 bases.

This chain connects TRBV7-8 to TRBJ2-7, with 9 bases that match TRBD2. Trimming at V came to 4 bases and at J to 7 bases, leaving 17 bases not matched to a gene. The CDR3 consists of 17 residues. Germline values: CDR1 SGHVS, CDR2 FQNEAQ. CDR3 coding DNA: TGTGCCAGCAGCTGGCCTAGCGGGGAAAACGCAATGGGGGAGCAGTACTTC. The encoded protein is CASSWPSGENAMGEQYF.

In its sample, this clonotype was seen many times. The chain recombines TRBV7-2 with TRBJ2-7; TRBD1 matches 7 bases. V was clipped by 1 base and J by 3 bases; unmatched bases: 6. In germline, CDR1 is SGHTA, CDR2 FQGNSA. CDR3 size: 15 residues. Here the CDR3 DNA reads TGTGCCAGCAGCTTAGATCAGGGGGTGGTCTACGAGCAGTACTTC. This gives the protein CASSLDQGVVYEQYF.

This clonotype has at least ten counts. The DNA for the CDR3 is TGTGCCAGCAGCCGACACGAGCAGTACTTC. Its translation: CASSRHEQYF. The rearrangement links TRBV3-2 to TRBJ2-7. TRBV3-2 is listed as a pseudogene. This CDR3 comprises 10 residues.